A selection of T cell receptor beta chains follows, all from one sample in a study of cytomegalovirus exposure and HLA in healthy donors. The protocol was immunoSEQ multiplex PCR, while the TCRdb copy is restricted to in-frame clones and leaves out a portion. The profile shows fewer than 250,000 clones, over 70% of them singletons. The sample taken for sequencing was PBMCs. Every receptor here comes from a boy under 10 years old in good health and CMV-seronegative. CDR3s include the opening cysteine and the closing phenylalanine or tryptophan. Each record gives: CDR3 protein, CDR3 DNA, V gene, clone size, D gene, J gene. A D gene is named only where the DNA matches it firmly. Expanded clones get a size class; other rows say once, few or many, or leave the size out.

CDR3 protein: CASSGTFETQYF
CDR3 DNA: TGTGCCAGCAGCGGTACTTTCGAGACCCAGTACTTC
V gene: TRBV11-2
clone size: -
D gene: -
J gene: TRBJ2-5

CDR3 protein: CASSLVGVSEAFF
CDR3 DNA: TGTGCCAGCAGCTTAGTAGGAGTGTCGGAAGCTTTCTTT
V gene: TRBV7-8
clone size: few
D gene: -
J gene: TRBJ1-1

CDR3 protein: CASGTGPVDTIYF
CDR3 DNA: TGTGCCAGCGGGACAGGGCCAGTCGACACCATATATTTT
V gene: TRBV5-4
clone size: -
D gene: TRBD1
J gene: TRBJ1-3

CDR3 protein: CASSPLLVHTGELFF
CDR3 DNA: TGTGCCAGCTCACCATTGCTAGTACACACCGGGGAGCTGTTTTTT
V gene: TRBV18
clone size: -
D gene: -
J gene: TRBJ2-2

CDR3 protein: CAWSKGADYGYTF
CDR3 DNA: TGTGCCTGGAGCAAAGGGGCGGACTATGGCTACACCTTC
V gene: TRBV30
clone size: once
D gene: -
J gene: TRBJ1-2

CDR3 protein: CASGTPNDYGEQYF
CDR3 DNA: TGTGCCAGTGGGACACCCAACGACTATGGCGAGCAGTACTTC
V gene: TRBV19
clone size: once
D gene: -
J gene: TRBJ2-7

CDR3 protein: CASSLPTGELFF
CDR3 DNA: TGTGCCAGCAGCCTCCCTACCGGGGAGCTGTTTTTT
V gene: TRBV6-5
clone size: -
D gene: -
J gene: TRBJ2-2

CDR3 protein: CASSSWTSGRGDTQYF
CDR3 DNA: TGTGCCAGCAGCTCCTGGACTAGCGGGAGGGGGGATACGCAGTATTTT
V gene: TRBV7-9
clone size: -
D gene: TRBD2
J gene: TRBJ2-3

CDR3 protein: CASSIAGSGNTIYF
CDR3 DNA: TGTGCCAGTAGTATCGCAGGGTCTGGAAACACCATATATTTT
V gene: TRBV19
clone size: -
D gene: -
J gene: TRBJ1-3

CDR3 protein: CASSISTDTGELFF
CDR3 DNA: TGTGCCAGCAGCATCTCGACAGACACCGGGGAGCTGTTTTTT
V gene: TRBV7-9
clone size: -
D gene: -
J gene: TRBJ2-2

CDR3 protein: CASSLDRSTDTQYF
CDR3 DNA: TGCGCCAGCAGCTTGGACAGGAGCACAGATACGCAGTATTTT
V gene: TRBV5-1
clone size: few
D gene: -
J gene: TRBJ2-3

CDR3 protein: CASSELGEDEQYF
CDR3 DNA: TGTGCCAGCAGTGAGCTGGGAGAGGACGAGCAGTACTTC
V gene: TRBV25-1
clone size: -
D gene: -
J gene: TRBJ2-7

CDR3 protein: CASSHRTGGPGELFF
CDR3 DNA: TGTGCCAGCAGCCATAGGACAGGGGGCCCCGGGGAGCTGTTTTTT
V gene: TRBV7-8
clone size: -
D gene: TRBD1
J gene: TRBJ2-2

CDR3 protein: CASREGQLSGNTIYF
CDR3 DNA: TGTGCCAGCAGGGAAGGACAACTCTCTGGAAACACCATATATTTT
V gene: TRBV6-6
clone size: -
D gene: -
J gene: TRBJ1-3

CDR3 protein: CASSFSGGQSNQPQHF
CDR3 DNA: TGTGCCAGCAGTTTTTCGGGGGGCCAGAGCAATCAGCCCCAGCATTTT
V gene: TRBV27
clone size: -
D gene: -
J gene: TRBJ1-5

CDR3 protein: CASSETAWTDTQYF
CDR3 DNA: TGTGCCAGCAGTGAGACAGCGTGGACCGATACGCAGTATTTT
V gene: TRBV2
clone size: -
D gene: -
J gene: TRBJ2-3

CDR3 protein: CAWKRGISYEQYF
CDR3 DNA: TGTGCCTGGAAACGGGGGATCTCCTACGAGCAGTACTTC
V gene: TRBV30
clone size: -
D gene: -
J gene: TRBJ2-7

CDR3 protein: CAWAGGPTDTQYF
CDR3 DNA: TGTGCCTGGGCGGGGGGGCCAACAGATACGCAGTATTTT
V gene: TRBV30
clone size: -
D gene: TRBD2
J gene: TRBJ2-3

CDR3 protein: CASSEPTSGPYNEQFF
CDR3 DNA: TGTGCCAGCAGTGAACCGACTAGCGGACCCTACAATGAGCAGTTCTTC
V gene: TRBV2
clone size: -
D gene: TRBD2
J gene: TRBJ2-1

CDR3 protein: CASSPTPGQGGNEQFF
CDR3 DNA: TGTGCCAGCAGCCCAACGCCGGGACAGGGCGGGAATGAGCAGTTCTTC
V gene: TRBV7-9
clone size: -
D gene: TRBD1
J gene: TRBJ2-1

CDR3 protein: CASRPGQGAYEQYF
CDR3 DNA: TGTGCCAGCAGACCGGGACAGGGGGCATACGAGCAGTACTTC
V gene: TRBV7-9
clone size: -
D gene: TRBD1
J gene: TRBJ2-7

CDR3 protein: CASSPEMNTEAFF
CDR3 DNA: TGTGCCAGCAGCCCAGAAATGAACACTGAAGCTTTCTTT
V gene: TRBV7-9
clone size: few
D gene: -
J gene: TRBJ1-1

CDR3 protein: CASSPGGAGNTIYF
CDR3 DNA: TGTGCCAGCAGCCCTGGCGGGGCTGGAAACACCATATATTTT
V gene: TRBV9
clone size: -
D gene: -
J gene: TRBJ1-3

CDR3 protein: CSARRSEKLFF
CDR3 DNA: TGCAGTGCTAGAAGGAGTGAAAAACTGTTTTTT
V gene: TRBV20-1
clone size: -
D gene: -
J gene: TRBJ1-4

CDR3 protein: CASSSTLVGEQYF
CDR3 DNA: TGCGCCAGCAGCTCAACCCTAGTGGGCGAGCAGTACTTC
V gene: TRBV5-1
clone size: -
D gene: -
J gene: TRBJ2-7

CDR3 protein: CASSDRGLAGVTEQFF
CDR3 DNA: TGTGCCAGCAGTGATCGTGGACTAGCGGGAGTCACTGAGCAGTTCTTC
V gene: TRBV25-1
clone size: few
D gene: TRBD2
J gene: TRBJ2-1

CDR3 protein: CASSLTGGLNEQFF
CDR3 DNA: TGTGCCAGCAGTTTGACAGGGGGCCTAAATGAGCAGTTCTTC
V gene: TRBV11-2
clone size: few
D gene: TRBD1
J gene: TRBJ2-1

CDR3 protein: CATPGLANYGYTF
CDR3 DNA: TGTGCCACCCCAGGGTTGGCTAACTATGGCTACACCTTC
V gene: TRBV6-1
clone size: -
D gene: -
J gene: TRBJ1-2

CDR3 protein: CASSMTGNQPQHF
CDR3 DNA: TGTGCCAGTAGTATGACAGGGAATCAGCCCCAGCATTTT
V gene: TRBV19
clone size: -
D gene: TRBD1
J gene: TRBJ1-5

CDR3 protein: CASSFGPGGYTEAFF
CDR3 DNA: TGTGCCAGCAGCTTTGGGCCAGGGGGCTACACTGAAGCTTTCTTT
V gene: TRBV5-6
clone size: -
D gene: TRBD1
J gene: TRBJ1-1

CDR3 protein: CASSLTGSSFSDTQYF
CDR3 DNA: TGTGCCAGCAGCTTAACGGGTAGCAGTTTCTCAGATACGCAGTATTTT
V gene: TRBV7-3
clone size: once
D gene: -
J gene: TRBJ2-3

CDR3 protein: CASSEAPEAGNQPQHF
CDR3 DNA: TGTGCCAGCAGTGAAGCTCCGGAAGCGGGCAATCAGCCCCAGCATTTT
V gene: TRBV6-1
clone size: -
D gene: -
J gene: TRBJ1-5

CDR3 protein: CASSPDGLAPDTQYF
CDR3 DNA: TGTGCCAGCAGCCCAGACGGACTAGCTCCAGATACGCAGTATTTT
V gene: TRBV14
clone size: -
D gene: TRBD2
J gene: TRBJ2-3

CDR3 protein: CASSERESRGHFFNEKLFF
CDR3 DNA: TGTGCCAGCAGTGAAAGAGAGTCCAGGGGGCACTTTTTTAATGAAAAACTGTTTTTT
V gene: TRBV6-1
clone size: -
D gene: TRBD1
J gene: TRBJ1-4

CDR3 protein: CAWMLGLTSTDTQYF
CDR3 DNA: TGTGCCTGGATGTTAGGACTTACTAGCACAGATACGCAGTATTTT
V gene: TRBV30
clone size: -
D gene: -
J gene: TRBJ2-3

CDR3 protein: CAQGASVNEQFF
CDR3 DNA: TGTGCACAGGGGGCCTCGGTTAATGAGCAGTTCTTC
V gene: TRBV2
clone size: -
D gene: TRBD1
J gene: TRBJ2-1

CDR3 protein: CAFGEGGQGGETQYF
CDR3 DNA: TGTGCCTTCGGTGAGGGGGGGCAGGGAGGAGAGACCCAGTACTTC
V gene: TRBV13
clone size: -
D gene: -
J gene: TRBJ2-5

CDR3 protein: CSITGGEGYTF
CDR3 DNA: TGCAGCATCACAGGGGGCGAGGGCTACACCTTC
V gene: TRBV29-1
clone size: -
D gene: TRBD1
J gene: TRBJ1-2

CDR3 protein: CASSLATGSGNTIYF
CDR3 DNA: TGCGCCAGCAGCTTGGCTACAGGGTCTGGAAACACCATATATTTT
V gene: TRBV5-1
clone size: -
D gene: -
J gene: TRBJ1-3

CDR3 protein: CASSLEGGTYEQYF
CDR3 DNA: TGCGCCAGCAGCTTGGAAGGGGGAACCTACGAGCAGTACTTC
V gene: TRBV5-1
clone size: -
D gene: -
J gene: TRBJ2-7

CDR3 protein: CASSLGLAGADTQYF
CDR3 DNA: TGTGCCAGCAGCTTAGGGCTAGCGGGAGCAGATACGCAGTATTTT
V gene: TRBV7-9
clone size: -
D gene: TRBD2
J gene: TRBJ2-3

CDR3 protein: CASSPHYEQYF
CDR3 DNA: TGTGCCAGCAGTCCCCACTACGAGCAGTACTTC
V gene: TRBV28
clone size: -
D gene: -
J gene: TRBJ2-7

CDR3 protein: CAWREGFSGNTIYF
CDR3 DNA: TGTGCCTGGAGGGAGGGATTCTCTGGAAACACCATATATTTT
V gene: TRBV30
clone size: -
D gene: -
J gene: TRBJ1-3

CDR3 protein: CASSERQNTEAFF
CDR3 DNA: TGCGCCAGCAGTGAGAGACAGAACACTGAAGCTTTCTTT
V gene: TRBV10-2
clone size: -
D gene: -
J gene: TRBJ1-1

CDR3 protein: CASSFRGFDGYTF
CDR3 DNA: TGTGCCAGCAGTTTTAGGGGCTTCGATGGCTACACCTTC
V gene: TRBV27
clone size: -
D gene: -
J gene: TRBJ1-2

CDR3 protein: CASSMQGGGGELFF
CDR3 DNA: TGTGCCAGTAGTATGCAAGGGGGTGGAGGGGAGCTGTTTTTT
V gene: TRBV19
clone size: -
D gene: -
J gene: TRBJ2-2

CDR3 protein: CASREAGSYNEQFF
CDR3 DNA: TGCGCCAGCAGAGAAGCGGGCTCCTACAATGAGCAGTTCTTC
V gene: TRBV10-2
clone size: -
D gene: -
J gene: TRBJ2-1

CDR3 protein: CASSVRTGGPLSNQPQHF
CDR3 DNA: TGTGCCAGCAGCGTACGGACAGGGGGCCCCTTAAGCAATCAGCCCCAGCATTTT
V gene: TRBV9
clone size: -
D gene: TRBD1
J gene: TRBJ1-5

CDR3 protein: CAFSSPPDGQPQHF
CDR3 DNA: TGTGCCTTTTCGTCTCCACCAGATGGTCAGCCCCAGCATTTT
V gene: TRBV30
clone size: -
D gene: -
J gene: TRBJ1-5

CDR3 protein: CASSESRQGDTEAFF
CDR3 DNA: TGTGCCAGCAGTGAGTCTCGACAGGGGGACACTGAAGCTTTCTTT
V gene: TRBV2
clone size: -
D gene: TRBD1
J gene: TRBJ1-1

CDR3 protein: CASRRLAGGPDEQFF
CDR3 DNA: TGTGCCAGCAGACGACTAGCGGGAGGGCCCGATGAGCAGTTCTTC
V gene: TRBV6-4
clone size: -
D gene: TRBD2
J gene: TRBJ2-1

CDR3 protein: CASSAHSSGTISYEQYF
CDR3 DNA: TGTGCCAGCAGTGCACATTCCTCCGGGACTATCTCCTACGAGCAGTACTTC
V gene: TRBV2
clone size: -
D gene: TRBD2
J gene: TRBJ2-7

CDR3 protein: CASSLERREFDEQFF
CDR3 DNA: TGTGCCAGCAGCTTAGAGAGGCGGGAGTTCGATGAGCAGTTCTTC
V gene: TRBV11-2
clone size: few
D gene: TRBD2
J gene: TRBJ2-1